Below, 23 T cell receptor beta chains from the same sample are listed, as sequenced in a study of cytomegalovirus exposure and HLA in healthy donors. With 60 Vbeta and 13 Jbeta primers, the PCR was carried out. TCRdb's copy holds only in-frame clones and misses some; the assay was immunoSEQ multiplex PCR. The data hold 140,000 to 150,000 clones, with about 80% observed a single time. The sequencing sample was made of PBMCs. The receptors shown here come from a female donor in good health and CMV-seronegative.

The gene calls are TRBV10-3 and TRBJ2-6, with D perhaps TRBD1 (6 bases). The ends were cut back, 0 bases at V and 4 bases at J, with 13 bases in the middle. The CDR3 is 17 residues long. CDR1 and CDR2 (germline): ENHRY, SYGVKD. The CDR3 here is CAISESKPGVGANVLTF. In DNA, the CDR3 is TGTGCCATCAGTGAGTCGAAGCCAGGGGTAGGGGCCAACGTCCTGACTTTC.

The chain couples TRBV7-9 to TRBJ2-5; 7 nucleotides line up with TRBD1. Germline-derived CDR1 and CDR2 are SEHNR and FQNEAQ (reference sequence). The CDR3 totals 13 residues. V lost 3 bases to trimming and J lost 4 bases; unmatched junction nucleotides: 2. The CDR3 sequence: CASSFNRGETQYF. The CDR3 coding sequence is TGTGCCAGCAGCTTCAACAGGGGAGAGACCCAGTACTTC.

This clone was recorded only once. J is TRBJ2-1 and V is TRBV18, with 9 bases identical to TRBD2. V dropped 6 bases and J dropped 8; count of bases not matched to a gene: 14. CDR3 length: 16 amino acids. Germline CDR1 reads KGHSH; CDR2 reads LQKENI. The CDR3 sequence: CASSRVAGAKGDEQFF. In DNA form, the CDR3 reads TGTGCCAGCTCTCGCGTAGCGGGAGCCAAGGGAGATGAGCAGTTCTTC.

The gene calls are TRBV28 and TRBJ1-5; 8 positions agree with TRBD1. The length of the CDR3 is 15 residues. Per germline, CDR1 MDHEN and CDR2 SYDVKM. The J segment lost 2 bases and the V segment lost 3 bases, leaving 3 bases of the junction unmatched. In DNA form, the CDR3 reads TGTGCCAGCAGTTTGAGACAGGGGCGCAATCAGCCCCAGCATTTT. Translated: CASSLRQGRNQPQHF. Using reference TRBV28 and TRBJ1-5 for the parts outside the CDR3, the full variable domain is DVKVTQSSRYLVKRTGEKVFLECVQDMDHENMFWYRQDPGLGLRLIYFSYDVKMKEKGDIPEGYSVSREKKERFSLILESASTNQTSMYLCASSLRQGRNQPQHFGDGTRLSIL.

CDR3 region: CASRTFSPPQHF. The CDR3 DNA reads as TGTGCCAGCAGGACATTTTCCCCGCCCCAGCATTTT. The chain joins TRBV28 to TRBJ1-5, with unresolved D. Germline values: CDR1 MDHEN, CDR2 SYDVKM. CDR3 length equals 12 residues. V gave up 6 bases and J gave up 9 bases, with 12 bases separating them. The full variable domain, its missing parts supplied by reference TRBV28 and TRBJ1-5, is DVKVTQSSRYLVKRTGEKVFLECVQDMDHENMFWYRQDPGLGLRLIYFSYDVKMKEKGDIPEGYSVSREKKERFSLILESASTNQTSMYLCASRTFSPPQHFGDGTRLSIL.

V gene TRBV18 combines with J gene TRBJ1-1; 7 positions match TRBD1. Trimming took 1 base from V and 8 from J; bases not matched to a gene: 7. Germline CDR1 reads KGHSH; CDR2 reads LQKENI. The CDR3 runs to 14 residues. This CDR3 is CASSPQTGATEAFF. The DNA for the CDR3 is TGTGCCAGCTCACCACAAACAGGGGCTACCGAAGCTTTCTTT. The complete variable domain, with remaining parts taken from reference TRBV18 and TRBJ1-1, reads NAGVMQNPRHLVRRRGQEARLRCSPMKGHSHVYWYRQLPEEGLKFMVYLQKENIIDESGMPKERFSAEFPKEGPSILRIQQVVRGDSAAYFCASSPQTGATEAFFGQGTRLTVV.

The J gene is TRBJ2-2, the V gene TRBV7-3; D remains ambiguous. The V gene's germline CDR1 is SGHTA and CDR2 FQGTGA. Trimming took off 5 bases at V and 1 base at J, with 8 bases between the two ends. This CDR3 comprises 14 residues. The CDR3 sequence: CASSVDLNTGELFF. CDR3 DNA sequence: TGTGCCAGCAGCGTCGACTTGAACACCGGGGAGCTGTTTTTT.

As for this clone: Compared with germline, one end of the junction differs, possibly owing to a read error. The chain links TRBV7-9 to TRBJ2-1; D is undetermined. Germline-derived CDR1 and CDR2 are SEHNR and FQNEAQ (reference sequence). The CDR3 length is 12 residues. The CDR3 reads CSSSTGRNEQFF. CDR3 sequence (DNA): TGTTCCAGCAGCACGGGTAGGAATGAGCAGTTCTTC.

V and J are TRBV6-1 and TRBJ1-5; D not resolved. CDR1 MNHNS and CDR2 SASEGT come from the germline V gene. This CDR3 contains 16 residues. Trimming took 4 bases from V and 7 from J, leaving 20 bases between them. The CDR3 reads CASSGQLTGIHQPQHF. DNA of the CDR3: TGTGCCAGCAGTGGGCAGTTGACGGGGATCCACCAGCCCCAGCATTTT.

This chain connects TRBV30 to TRBJ2-7; TRBD2 is a possible D gene (5 bases). The CDR3 length is 11 residues. In germline, CDR1 is GTSNPN, CDR2 SVGIG (reference sequence). Trimming cost V 2 bases and J 6 bases, with 8 bases left between them. The CDR3 reads CAWSSAGEQYF. In DNA, the CDR3 is TGTGCCTGGAGTTCTGCGGGCGAGCAGTACTTC.

The table lists this clone with a count of one. This chain uses TRBV28 with TRBJ1-2; D is uncertain. CDR1 is MDHEN and CDR2 is SYDVKM in the germline V gene. The V gene lost 2 bases and the J gene lost 4 bases, with 14 bases spanning the gap. The CDR3 consists of 15 residues. CDR3: CASSLSTFPGYGYTF. CDR3 nucleotide sequence: TGTGCCAGCAGTTTAAGCACCTTCCCTGGCTATGGCTACACCTTC.

DNA for the CDR3: TGCGCCAGCAGCCGATTGGACAGCTCTTTCTCTGGAAACACCATATATTTT. Its protein is CASSRLDSSFSGNTIYF. This chain joins TRBV5-1 and TRBJ1-3; D perhaps matches TRBD1 (6 bases). Trimming cost V 4 bases and J 0 bases, with 17 bases left between them. CDR3 length: 17 residues. Germline V gene lookup returns CDR1 SGHRS and CDR2 YFSETQ.

The chain recombines TRBV2 with TRBJ1-2; D unresolved. Germline V CDR1 and CDR2: SNHLY, FYNNEI. Trimming took 5 bases from V and 8 from J, leaving 21 bases between them. This CDR3 contains 15 residues. CDR3 in DNA: TGTGCCAGCAGTTCCCGGCCGGTCCTCTCGGGGGGCTACACCTTC. Its protein product is CASSSRPVLSGGYTF.

The V gene is TRBV27, the J gene TRBJ1-6; D may be TRBD1 (5 bases). Germline CDR1 is MNHEY and CDR2 is SMNVEV (reference sequence). The CDR3 contains 14 residues. V lost 1 base and J lost 7, with 8 bases in between. CDR3 coding DNA: TGTGCCAGCAGTTTATGGGCAGGGAATTCACCCCTCCACTTT. Translated, it gives CASSLWAGNSPLHF.

This clone showed up just a few times. The chain couples TRBV7-9 to TRBJ2-1; TRBD2 aligns across 14 bases. The ends lost 6 bases at V and 6 bases at J; junction bases unmatched: 7. The CDR3 runs to 16 residues. Germline-derived CDR1 and CDR2 are SEHNR and FQNEAQ (reference sequence). The CDR3 here is CASRKWGLAGVNEQFF. The CDR3 DNA is TGTGCCAGCAGGAAATGGGGACTAGCGGGGGTCAATGAGCAGTTCTTC.

The rearrangement uses TRBV28 and TRBJ2-3; 8 positions match TRBD1. Germline V gene sequence: CDR1 MDHEN, CDR2 SYDVKM. Trimming cost V 8 bases and J 5 bases; bases outside gene matches: 6. The CDR3 spans 13 residues. The CDR3 sequence is CASAGGFGDTQYF. CDR3 coding DNA: TGTGCCAGCGCAGGGGGCTTTGGAGATACGCAGTATTTT.

The chain is built from TRBV7-2 and TRBJ2-5; D is uncertain. The germline CDR1 and CDR2 sequences are SGHTA and FQGNSA. V shed 1 base and J shed 7 bases, with 7 bases lying between them. This CDR3 is built from 12 residues. Here the CDR3 reads CASSLVFRTQYF. The CDR3 DNA reads TGTGCCAGCAGCTTAGTTTTCCGGACCCAGTACTTC.

The chain recombines TRBV14 with TRBJ2-6; 11 nucleotides agree with TRBD2. The CDR3 is 16 amino acids. CDR1 SGHDN and CDR2 FVKESK come from the germline V gene. In DNA form, the CDR3 reads TGTGGGACTGCAGACTCTAGCGGGAGGGGGGCCAACGTCCTGACTTTC. Amino acid sequence: CGTADSSGRGANVLTF.

The rearrangement joins TRBV29-1 to TRBJ1-1; 7 nucleotides align to TRBD1. V lost 7 bases and J lost 4; bases outside the gene matches: 9. Germline loops: CDR1 SQVTM, CDR2 ANQGSEA. This CDR3 is built from 13 residues. DNA of the CDR3: TGCAGCGCTCAAGGGGGCTTGGCCACTGAAGCTTTCTTT. Protein: CSAQGGLATEAFF. Drawing the rest from reference TRBV29-1 and TRBJ1-1, the complete variable domain is SAVISQKPSRDICQRGTSLTIQCQVDSQVTMMFWYRQQPGQSLTLIATANQGSEATYESGFVIDKFPISRPNLTFSTLTVSNMSPEDSSIYLCSAQGGLATEAFFGQGTRLTVV.

The rearrangement links TRBV19 to TRBJ2-7, with TRBD2 as a possible D gene (6 bases). This CDR3 comprises 14 residues. The germline CDR1 and CDR2 sequences are LNHDA and SQIVND (reference sequence). Between the trimmed V and J ends, which lost 5 bases and 0 bases, there was a span of 11 bases. The CDR3 loop reads CASSAYGSSYEQYF. CDR3 nucleotide sequence: TGTGCCAGTAGTGCTTACGGGAGCTCCTACGAGCAGTACTTC.

The J gene is TRBJ2-3, the V gene TRBV5-4; D possibly corresponds to TRBD1 (7 bases). The CDR3 runs 15 residues. V was shortened by 0 bases and J by 4 bases, with 12 bases between the two germline ends. The germline CDR1 and CDR2 sequences are SGHNT and YYREEE (reference sequence). The CDR3 here is CASSLAQGGADTQYF. The CDR3 DNA sequence: TGTGCCAGCAGCTTGGCCCAGGGGGGAGCAGATACGCAGTATTTT. Full variable domain (outside the CDR3, taken from reference TRBV5-4 and TRBJ2-3): ETGVTQSPTHLIKTRGQQVTLRCSSQSGHNTVSWYQQALGQGPQFIFQYYREEENGRGNFPPRFSGLQFPNYSSELNVNALELDDSALYLCASSLAQGGADTQYFGPGTRLTVL.

The V gene is TRBV18, the J gene TRBJ2-3; 9 positions match TRBD2. This CDR3 is built from 17 residues. Unmatched junction bases numbered 16, after V lost 3 bases and J lost 9 bases. Germline-derived CDR1 and CDR2 are KGHSH and LQKENI. The CDR3: CASSPLPASGVMGTQYF. As DNA, the CDR3 is TGTGCCAGCTCACCCCTACCGGCTAGCGGGGTCATGGGGACGCAGTATTTT.

This clone has a single count. The CDR3, as DNA: TGCGCCAGCACCTCTTCCGTATGGAGTGGTCCGGGCACAGATACGCAGTATTTT. It encodes CASTSSVWSGPGTDTQYF. This chain links TRBV5-1 with TRBJ2-3; D is unresolved. The CDR3 loop spans 18 amino acids. Trimming removed 6 bases at V and 1 base at J, with 24 bases between. Germline V lookup: CDR1 SGHRS, CDR2 YFSETQ.